This T cell receptor beta chain was profiled in a study of CD8 T cells in Susac syndrome. Whole-study context: When blood was collected, patients with Susac syndrome were therapy-naive, were taking corticosteroids, or were receiving intravenous immunoglobulin alone. Study outcomes and limitations: In Susac syndrome, the CD4+ T cell repertoires did not show clonal expansion.

V lost 7 bases and J lost 4, with 16 bases in between. The CDR3 runs to 14 residues. RNA was extracted with the RNeasy kit, and a quantity of roughly 0.5 to 1 ug was reverse transcribed using random hexamers. The TCR beta CDR3 was amplified by immunoSEQ multiplex PCR across 54 Vbeta, 13 Jbeta. MiXCR was run by TCRdb on the immunoSEQ multiplex PCR reads, yielding one entry per CDR3 protein. The sample shows approximately 180,000 distinct CDR3 sequences, roughly nine tenths of them seen only once. As for this clonotype: Its antigen is unidentified.

TEMRA cells were FACS-enriched, with CD8+ and CD4+ T cells isolated negatively. The sample comprised CD4+ T cells from PBMCs. The sequence came from a human donor with Susac syndrome. This chain uses TRBV12-3 or TRBV12-4 with TRBJ1-2; D perhaps matches TRBD1 (5 bases). The CDR3 region has the DNA TGTGCCAGCAATCAGGACATTTTTGGCTATGGCTACACCTTC. This sequence encodes CASNQDIFGYGYTF.